These 13 T cell receptor beta chains originate from one sample sequenced in a study of shared clonotypes between healthy human individuals. Profiling relied on immunoSEQ multiplex PCR, and the TCRdb table lists in-frame clones only, not all of them. The sample yields more than 200,000 clones, approximately 70% seen once. The material sequenced was memory CD4+ T cells sorted from blood. This sample's subset: CD45RA-negative fraction. All receptors derive from a man aged 25-45 years in good health.

V gene TRBV5-4 combines with J gene TRBJ2-5; D remains unclear. CDR3 length: 13 residues. Germline V gene sequence: CDR1 SGHNT, CDR2 YYREEE (reference sequence). The ends were cut back, 4 bases at V and 1 base at J, with 8 bases in the middle. Here the CDR3 reads CASSDGTQETQYF. The CDR3 DNA sequence: TGTGCCAGCAGCGACGGTACCCAAGAGACCCAGTACTTC.

V gene TRBV2 combines with J gene TRBJ1-1; a possible D gene is TRBD1 (6 bases). V was shortened by 6 bases and J by 5 bases, with 16 bases between the two germline ends. Germline CDR1 and CDR2: SNHLY and FYNNEI. CDR3 length equals 14 residues. CDR3 loop: CASSRTGRGTEAFF. CDR3 DNA sequence: TGTGCCAGCAGCCGAACAGGGAGGGGAACTGAAGCTTTCTTT.

The chain uses TRBV7-2 and TRBJ2-1; 7 bases are shared with TRBD2. The V segment lost 1 base and the J segment 8 bases; nucleotides outside the gene matches: 5. The CDR3 has 14 residues. Germline lookup yields CDR1 SGHTA and CDR2 FQGNSA. The CDR3: CASSLGGSFDEQFF. In DNA form, the CDR3 reads TGTGCCAGCAGCTTAGGCGGGAGTTTTGATGAGCAGTTCTTC.

V is TRBV29-1 and J is TRBJ1-2; D is uncertain. Germline CDR1 is SQVTM and CDR2 is ANQGSEA. The V end lost 8 bases, the J end lost 0 bases, and 7 bases lay between the germline ends. The CDR3 length is 11 residues. The CDR3 reads CSTETNYGYTF. The CDR3 nucleotides are TGCAGCACTGAAACTAACTATGGCTACACCTTC. The whole variable domain, filled in from reference TRBV29-1 and TRBJ1-2, reads SAVISQKPSRDICQRGTSLTIQCQVDSQVTMMFWYRQQPGQSLTLIATANQGSEATYESGFVIDKFPISRPNLTFSTLTVSNMSPEDSSIYLCSTETNYGYTFGSGTRLTVV.

The V call is TRBV15, the J call TRBJ2-2; D might be TRBD1 (5 bases). Trimming left V 8 bases short and J 0 bases short, with 16 bases between. Germline V gives CDR1 LNHNV, CDR2 YYDKDF (reference sequence). The CDR3 contains 16 residues. This chain's CDR3 is CATRSGHRANTGELFF. CDR3 sequence (DNA): TGTGCCACCCGATCCGGACACCGAGCGAACACCGGGGAGCTGTTTTTT.

The chain is built from TRBV11-2 and TRBJ2-1; 10 nucleotides match TRBD2. CDR3 length: 15 amino acids. Germline trimming cut 5 bases from V and 2 bases from J; bases unmatched to any gene: 3. Germline lookup yields CDR1 SGHAT and CDR2 FQNNGV. The CDR3 reads CASSELAGPYNEQFF. CDR3 DNA: TGTGCCAGCAGCGAACTAGCGGGACCCTACAATGAGCAGTTCTTC.

The gene calls are TRBV6-5 and TRBJ2-5; D is unresolved. Trimming cost V 4 bases and J 1 base, with 4 bases left between them. CDR1 and CDR2 from the germline V gene are MNHEY and SVGAGI. The CDR3 spans 12 residues. The DNA of the CDR3 is TGTGCCAGCAGTTCCGGCCAAGAGACCCAGTACTTC. Its protein product is CASSSGQETQYF.

This clone was seen ten or more times. The chain is built from TRBV28 and TRBJ2-7; D gene unclear. Germline-derived CDR1 and CDR2 are MDHEN and SYDVKM. Between the trimmed V and J ends, which lost 4 bases and 2 bases, there was a span of 12 bases. CDR3 size: 14 residues. Written as DNA, the CDR3 is TGTGCCAGCAGTTATACGGGCCCTCCCTACGAGCAGTACTTC. Translated, it gives CASSYTGPPYEQYF.

The chain joins TRBV7-3 to TRBJ2-3, with D possibly matching TRBD1 (5 bases). The CDR3 sequence is 14 residues long. Between the trimmed V and J ends, which lost 0 bases and 1 base, there was a span of 5 bases. Per germline, CDR1 SGHTA and CDR2 FQGTGA. Written as DNA, the CDR3 is TGTGCCAGCAGCTTAACAGGGGGCACAGATACGCAGTATTTT. Translation: CASSLTGGTDTQYF.

V is TRBV13 and J is TRBJ2-2; TRBD1 agrees at 11 bases. The CDR3 covers 16 residues. CDR1 is PRHDT, CDR2 FYEKMQ, per germline (reference sequence). The V and J ends lost 5 bases and 5 bases, in that order; junction bases with no gene match: 7. CDR3 region: CASSRTGGRYTGELFF. In nucleotides, the CDR3 is TGTGCCAGCAGCCGGACAGGGGGCCGGTATACCGGGGAGCTGTTTTTT.

The chain links TRBV5-5 to TRBJ2-7; TRBD1 is a possible D gene (7 bases). Germline V gives CDR1 SGHKS, CDR2 YYEKEE (reference sequence). The V and J ends lost 0 bases and 4 bases respectively, with 14 bases between them. The CDR3 contains 15 residues. CDR3 in DNA: TGTGCCAGCAGCTTGGCGGGGGTACAGGGGTACGAGCAGTACTTC. This encodes CASSLAGVQGYEQYF.

The chain combines TRBV15 with TRBJ2-1; D might be TRBD2 (6 bases). V lost 5 bases, J lost 13 bases, and 15 bases lay in between. The length of the CDR3 is 12 residues. Germline CDR1 reads LNHNV; CDR2 reads YYDKDF (reference sequence). The CDR3 DNA sequence: TGTGCCACCAGCCGGGACTCGGCGGTCCAGTTCTTC. It codes for CATSRDSAVQFF.

Regarding this clone: The same CDR3 also results from other DNA sequences found in this sample. The genes are TRBV5-8 and TRBJ1-5; D unresolved. Germline assignment: CDR1 SGHTS and CDR2 YDEGEE. The CDR3 sequence is 14 residues long. Trimming shortened V by 0 bases and J by 3 bases, and 7 bases separated the two germline ends. CDR3 bases: TGTGCCAGCAGCTTGGGACGGCACAATCAGCCCCAGCATTTT. Translating gives CASSLGRHNQPQHF.